The source of this T cell receptor (beta chain) is a study of molecular identifiers for immune sequencing clone quantification (dated by TCRdb to the late 2010s). For the study in its entirety: In a replicate experiment, RNA from around 18,000 or 91,000 naive CD8 T cells was split into five aliquots, four of which were sequenced. This methods study benchmarked molecular-identifier clustering-based TCR repertoire sequencing (MIDCIRS) and TCR RNA copy counting, using CD8 T cells to do so.

The CDR3 numbers 13 residues from cysteine through phenylalanine. Just CDR3 DNA is preserved here, 39 bases in frame from base 1. CDR1 SQVTM and CDR2 ANQGSEA were looked up in the germline V gene. Libraries of naive CD8 T cells were built from approximately 20,000 to 980,000 sorted cells, with 10%, 30% or 50% of the purified RNA used. Naive CD8 T cells, defined as CD8+CD4-CCR7+CD45RA+, were FACS-sorted into RLT Plus buffer on a BD FACSAria II. To test detection sensitivity, Jurkat RNA equivalent to more than eight TCR copies was spiked into samples of roughly 20,000-1,000,000 naive CD8 T cells. CD8 T cells were enriched with RosetteSep CD8+ T Cell Enrichment Cocktail and Ficoll-Paque, followed by ACK red cell lysis. Study-wide findings and limitations: Modeling indicated about 3 TCR RNA copies recovered per cell, compared with roughly 10 by digital PCR, which implies a capture efficiency of 25% to 35%. In CMV-specific effector cells, clones with more than 20 RNA copies contained over 98% of molecules, whereas in naive cells such clones contained under 1% of molecules. Even against a background of approximately 1 million naive CD8 T cells, spiked-in Jurkat TCR RNA amounting to a single cell's worth was reported to be detectable. When barcode sub-clustering was omitted, TCR diversity was inflated by chimeric consensus sequences, with chimeras reaching as high as 47%. Identical TCR molecules sharing a barcode could cause highly expanded clone sizes to be underestimated. The naive libraries included spiked-in Jurkat TCR RNA (around 10 copies' worth), and this RNA is not part of the donor repertoire.

Libraries were prepared through PCR. Sequenced using a NextSeq 500. Bulk TCR libraries were generated as previously described, with the TCR primers listed in Table S5 used. Purification of total RNA was performed with the Qiagen AllPrep DNA/RNA kit. Before any analysis, reads coming from multiple sequencing runs of the same library were combined into one pool. The authors' analysis ran thus. Reads were retained only if the reads had an exact TCR constant sequence, and the retained reads were trimmed to 150 nt and grouped according to their 12-nt molecular barcodes. Reads inside each barcode group were sub-clustered using a 15% Levenshtein threshold, and a quality-weighted consensus sequence was constructed for each RNA molecule. Non-functional sequences were filtered out, along with any lower-count sequence sitting one edit away from another sequence. On the basis of fitting two negative binomial distributions, barcode sub-clusters with fewer than 20% of the maximum read count were discarded. TCRdb redid the processing of the public reads, applying fastp at Q25 and MiXCR, and retained in-frame beta chains. A single entry per CDR3 protein holds the most common genes and DNA from its merged rows. The V and J calls were determined by TCRdb, not by the authors. The sample data list over 70,000 distinct CDR3 sequences, and approximately 23% of these were observed just once. The ten biggest clones cover about 0.8% of the sample.

About this clonotype itself: The antigen it recognizes is unknown. A much larger clone differs from this one at a single base, so this may be a read error.

The sequencing input was naive CD8+ T cells from blood, with Jurkat cell RNA spiked in. The cell subset or site label for this specimen denotes: FACS-sorted CD8+CD4-CCR7+CD45RA+ naive T cells. The sequence is built from TRBV29-1 and TRBJ1-1, with the D gene not clear enough to name. This receptor was taken from a human donor in good health. Some libraries in this study had Jurkat cell RNA spiked in. CDR3 protein: CGVDDFLNTEAFF. In nucleotides, the sequence is TGCGGCGTTGATGATTTTTTGAACACTGAAGCTTTCTTT.